These 8 T cell receptor beta chains came from one sample sequenced in a study of T-cell memory formation after mild COVID-19. MiXCR, run by TCRdb on the 5' RACE reads, gives a single entry per CDR3 protein. The sample lists 45,000 to 55,000 distinct CDR3 sequences, about 7.3% seen once, with 1.4% in the top ten. Sequencing was carried out using PBMCs or a T cell subset sorted from them (not recorded which). The origin of the receptors is a young man who had mild COVID-19 (a few samples of this study predate the infection). Cell type and time point are not known.

The table lists this clonotype with a few counts. J is TRBJ1-2 and V is TRBV7-8; D is unclear. In germline, CDR1 is SGHVS, CDR2 FQNEAQ. V lost 4 bases and J 8 bases, leaving 2 bases between the germline ends. The CDR3 is 9 amino acids. The CDR3 DNA reads TGTGCCAGCAGCTCCGGCTACACCTTC. It translates to CASSSGYTF. Based on the CDR3 plus reference TRBV7-8 and TRBJ1-2, the full variable domain is GAGVSQSPRYKVAKRGQDVALRCDPISGHVSLFWYQQALGQGPEFLTYFQNEAQLDKSGLPSDRFFAERPEGSVSTLKIQRTQQEDSAVYLCASSSGYTFGSGTRLTVV.

The rearrangement joins TRBV28 to TRBJ2-1, with 7 bases matching TRBD1. The CDR3 extends over 12 amino acids. J was trimmed by 9 bases and V by 6 bases; bases with no gene match: 5. The V gene's germline CDR1 is MDHEN and CDR2 SYDVKM. As DNA, the CDR3 is TGTGCCAGCAGCCTACAGGGGCTTGAGCAGTTCTTC. This translates into CASSLQGLEQFF.

This clonotype was counted only a few times. The chain links TRBV27 to TRBJ2-6; D unresolved. CDR3 length: 13 amino acids. The V and J ends lost 6 bases and 0 bases respectively, with 3 bases between them. CDR1 and CDR2 (germline): MNHEY, SMNVEV (reference sequence). CDR3 sequence reads: CASRSSGANVLTF. CDR3 in DNA: TGTGCCAGCAGAAGCTCTGGGGCCAACGTCCTGACTTTC.

This clonotype was detected many times. The chain employs TRBV5-1 and TRBJ2-3; 7 bases match TRBD2. This CDR3 contains 14 residues. In germline, CDR1 is SGHRS, CDR2 YFSETQ. J was trimmed by 3 bases and V by 2 bases; bases with no gene match: 3. CDR3 amino acids: CASSFRGGTDTQYF. CDR3 bases: TGCGCCAGCAGCTTTCGGGGAGGGACAGATACGCAGTATTTT.

The chain recombines TRBV4-3 with TRBJ2-2, with TRBD2 identical over 7 bases. The V segment lost 0 bases and the J segment 4 bases; nucleotides outside the gene matches: 8. This CDR3 has 17 residues. Germline V gives CDR1 LGHNA, CDR2 YSLEER. The CDR3 DNA sequence: TGCGCCAGCAGCCAAGATTTGGCGGGGAGGGGCACCGGGGAGCTGTTTTTT. It translates to CASSQDLAGRGTGELFF.

This chain connects TRBV30 to TRBJ1-2; no definite D call. From germline, CDR1 is GTSNPN and CDR2 SVGIG (reference sequence). This CDR3 has 12 amino acids. The germline V and J ends were trimmed by 4 bases and 2 bases, with 8 bases remaining between them. In DNA, the CDR3 is TGTGCCTGGACAGGCGAGAACTATGGCTACACCTTC. Translating it yields CAWTGENYGYTF.

There are many counts of this clonotype. The chain couples TRBV9 to TRBJ1-1; unclear D gene. Deletions cut 0 bases from V and 4 bases from J, with 13 bases between. From germline, CDR1 is SGDLS and CDR2 YYNGEE. The CDR3 covers 15 residues. The CDR3 sequence: CASSVGSASGTEAFF. DNA for the CDR3: TGTGCCAGCAGCGTAGGGTCCGCTTCGGGCACTGAAGCTTTCTTT. Together with reference TRBV9 and TRBJ1-1, the CDR3 gives the full variable domain: DSGVTQTPKHLITATGQRVTLRCSPRSGDLSVYWYQQSLDQGLQFLIQYYNGEERAKGNILERFSAQQFPDLHSELNLSSLELGDSALYFCASSVGSASGTEAFFGQGTRLTVV.

This chain uses TRBV11-1 with TRBJ1-1, with 7 positions matching TRBD1. Germline CDR1 is SGHAT and CDR2 is FQDESV (reference sequence). V was clipped by 3 bases and J by 8 bases; unmatched bases: 6. There are 13 residues in the CDR3. The CDR3 region has the DNA TGTGCCAGCAGCTTTACCGAGGGGGCGGAAGCTTTCTTT. This codes for CASSFTEGAEAFF.